The present T cell receptor (beta chain) was sequenced within a study of human T cells and chemical hapten exposure (dated by TCRdb to 2020 to 2023). Concerning the study at large: For sensitization, 2% DPC in acetone was applied to a roughly 2 cm by roughly 2 cm area of upper inner arm skin. Throughout the study period of about 22 weeks, patients also received therapeutic DPC doses to the scalp every week. Patch tests used Finn chambers with 0.01% DPC on the upper back, scored after 6 days by International Contact Dermatitis Research Group standards. Alopecia areata with under or over 50% scalp involvement, alopecia totalis and alopecia universalis were represented in the patient cohort, which was mostly female. Libraries were pooled for sequencing, and variation in per-sample TCR yields was attributed mainly to small differences in library volumes within the pool. Peripheral blood TCR repertoire changes were tracked in vivo in alopecia patients during primary and secondary sensitization to the hapten diphenylcyclopropenone (DPC). Patient blood was sampled pre-sensitization (week 0) and at 2, 6 and about 24 weeks after DPC sensitization. Nearly 30 alopecia patients gave blood for TCR sequencing at one to four time points (pre-sensitization, 2, 6 and 24 weeks). The paper as a whole reports these results and caveats: Patch test score was positively correlated with the number of PT1 expanded TCRs, with significance at thresholds 8, 16 and 32 but not at 4. Significantly more large CDR3 similarity clusters were formed by expanded TCRs than by pre-sensitization or healthy control sets, consistent with antigen-driven responses. After repeated subsampling, the strength of the expansion versus patch-test correlation and the threshold at which it became significant changed. Because every patient had alopecia, a presumed autoimmune disease, the patients' immune response might differ from that of healthy individuals. The number of TCRs above 1 in 1000 frequency did not change with DPC sensitization; there was no evidence of global repertoire structure alterations.

Receptors were amplified or captured by RACE. Instrument used: NextSeq 500. During library preparation, unique molecular identifiers were attached to individual cDNA molecules so that TCRs could be counted quantitatively and reproducibly. Both TCR alpha and TCR beta chains were sequenced from each blood RNA sample. In the authors' own workflow: The median number of TCRs per sample was 85,000 to 100,000, ranging from about 23,224 to 690,600. The Decombinator software suite was used to annotate V, J and CDR3 in the TCR reads. Every sample was subsampled to the same number of TCRs (28,000) for the PS versus PT1 abundance plots. TCRs were defined as expanded if absent before sensitization and observed at least eight times at the 2-week time point. In-frame beta chains were kept once TCRdb had trimmed the public reads at Q25 with fastp and called clones with MiXCR. One record per CDR3 amino acid sequence lists the most common genes and DNA. For this entry, the V and J calls and clone size follow TCRdb and not the study's own pipeline. Within this sample are about 48,000 distinct CDR3 sequences, with 9% to 10% of them counted one time only. The ten top clones hold roughly 15% of the sample.

This clonotype showed up many times. This clone's antigen is unknown. Per-base qualities were not stored, and no clone one base away is much larger. The CDR3 contains 16 residues, cysteine and phenylalanine counted. The only DNA kept is the CDR3, 48 bases in frame from the first base. CDR1 is given as MNHNS and CDR2 as SASEGT, both from the germline V gene. Relative to germline, V is 6 bases shorter and J is 7 bases shorter, with 22 bases between their ends. The sample's time point label is to be understood as: patch test 3, about 24 weeks after DPC sensitization. The label giving this sample's treatment or condition can be read as: therapeutic diphenylcyclopropenone sensitization with weekly scalp DPC. At every patch-test visit, the blood draw took place before the patch test was put on. Eligible patients were aged 18 to 70, diagnosed with alopecia, deemed suitable for DPC therapy, and excluded if pregnant. Total RNA was isolated from unfractionated whole blood collected in Tempus Blood RNA tubes.

Here the chain combines TRBV6-1 and TRBJ1-5; TRBD1 is a weak D gene call, 6 bases matching. This sample comprised whole blood, obtained in connection with sensitization to the hapten diphenylcyclopropenone (DPC). This clonotype originated in a woman aged 40-49 years with alopecia areata. Some clones in this sample may be carry-over from other donors' samples. The sequenced DNA is TGTGCCAGCAGGAAGGGCCAGGGGACTACGAGACAGCCCCAGCATTTT. This codes for CASRKGQGTTRQPQHF.